The sample holds a few counts of the clone carrying this TCR beta chain. Its antigen is not known. V lost 4 bases, J lost 8 bases, and 14 bases lay in between. This CDR3 is 13 amino acids long. The germline V gene has CDR1 SNHLY and CDR2 FYNNEI. Every bit of the isolated RNA underwent reverse transcription, so sequencing read expressed TCRB transcripts. Repertoires were generated with immunoSEQ multiplex PCR, while TCRdb's copy carries only in-frame clones and drops some. The sample comprises 200,000 to 250,000 clones, roughly 17% of which are singletons, and approximately 0.086% rests with the top ten. This entry is derived from a study of beta chain features in type 1 diabetes. Whole-study results and caveats: Insertions at VDJ junctions were less frequent in type 1 diabetes patients. These patients also deleted more nucleotides at the same junctions. The similarity of naive, central memory and Treg TCRB repertoires appeared greater among patients than among healthy donors. When Type 1 diabetes patients were examined, their TCRB CDR3s proved moderately but significantly shorter in all four CD4+ subsets.

The source is a man aged 25-45 years with type 1 diabetes. V and J are TRBV2 and TRBJ1-2; D uncertain. Sequencing input: naive CD4+ T cells from blood. DNA of the CDR3: TGTGCCAGCAGTGGATCGGCAGGTGTCGGCTACACCTTC. Its protein product is CASSGSAGVGYTF.